This T cell receptor beta chain is drawn from a study of graft-versus-host responses after intestinal transplantation. Study background: Tacrolimus and steroids were given for about three years to all recipients after anti-thymocyte globulin induction.

Trimming took 6 bases from V and 2 from J, leaving 8 bases between them. Germline lookup yields CDR1 MNHEY and CDR2 SVGAGI. The CDR3 extends over 12 amino acids. Study results and limitations: In patients with graft-donor T cell macrochimerism, allograft graft-versus-host to host-versus-graft clonal ratios were high. Recipient-marrow GvH clones were detected, some having first appeared in ileum or blood.

TCRdb's table, derived via immunoSEQ multiplex PCR, lists solely in-frame clones and lacks some. The sample holds about 12,000 clones, about 80% seen once. A single count supports this clone. Its cognate antigen is unknown. The source is a human patient who received an intestinal transplant, so some T cells may come from the graft donor. Sample: PBMCs, taken around 490 days after intestinal transplant. This chain links TRBV6-5 with TRBJ2-7; no clear D. The CDR3 DNA reads as TGTGCCAGCAGCCCGGGCACCTACGAGCAGTACTTC. Protein sequence: CASSPGTYEQYF.